This entry lists 2 T cell receptor beta chains sequenced from one sample in a study of PD-1 blockade in classical Hodgkin lymphoma. Time point here: cycle 4 day 1 (C4D1), after more than five weeks of nivolumab. All trial patients relapsed after autologous stem cell transplantation. Negative selection with magnetic separation was used to purify CD4+ T cells from thawed PBMCs. The protocol was immunoSEQ multiplex PCR, while the TCRdb copy is restricted to in-frame clones and leaves out a portion. This table holds roughly 30,000 clones, 80% to 90% found once. Here the sequenced sample was CD4+ T cells from blood, taken before the fourth cycle of nivolumab. These receptor sequences come from a human donor with classical Hodgkin lymphoma.

This CDR3 is CASSFWNSGAVYSNQPQHF. The CDR3 region has the DNA TGCGCCAGCAGCTTTTGGAACAGCGGTGCGGTATATAGCAATCAGCCCCAGCATTTT. J is TRBJ1-5 and V is TRBV5-1; D is uncertain. V gave up 2 bases and J gave up 0 bases, with 21 bases separating them. Germline V gene sequence: CDR1 SGHRS, CDR2 YFSETQ. The CDR3 totals 19 residues.

The chain has TRBV5-4 and TRBJ2-3, with a tentative D call TRBD2 (5 bases). Germline CDR1 reads SGHNT; CDR2 reads YYREEE (reference sequence). This CDR3 is 14 amino acids long. Trimming took off 3 bases at V and 6 bases at J, with 14 bases between the two ends. CDR3 coding DNA: TGTGCCAGCAGCTCCTACGGGGTTTTGGATACGCAGTATTTT. This translates into CASSSYGVLDTQYF.